Listed below are T cell receptor beta chains from one sample, sequenced in a study of T cell responses to AZD1222 COVID-19 vaccine. The protocol was immunoSEQ multiplex PCR, while the TCRdb copy is restricted to in-frame clones and leaves out a portion. The sample yields approximately 150,000 clones, 86% seen once. The sequences come from peripheral blood, collected 28 days after the second AZD1222 dose. These receptors originate from an adult who received the AZD1222 COVID-19 vaccine. The conserved cysteine and the conserved F or W are not part of the CDR3 here.

J,V,CDR3
TRBJ2-5,TRBV5-1,ASSDTQGAETQY
TRBJ1-2,TRBV7-6,ASSLVPGAEGGYT
TRBJ2-3,TRBV5-1,ASSLADTQY
TRBJ2-1,TRBV18,ASSPPSGLTYNEQF
TRBJ2-7,TRBV10-3,AISGQGKSSDEQY
TRBJ2-1,TRBV23-1,ARWTEIDEQF
TRBJ2-3,TRBV10-1,ASGDTSGGLTDTQY
TRBJ1-2,TRBV5-6,ASSLRGLLTGGYT
TRBJ1-3,TRBV11-2,ASSLTWSSGNTIY
TRBJ1-1,TRBV7-6,ASSPSWGGEKTEAF
TRBJ2-1,TRBV25-1,ASSLIAGGPLNEQF
TRBJ1-2,TRBV10-3,AITMDRNYGYT
TRBJ2-3,TRBV3-1/TRBV3-2,ASSQDGLAGVVTDTQY
TRBJ2-5,TRBV23-1,ASSRLRGREETQY
TRBJ1-6,TRBV28,ASNASDRGPYNSPLH
TRBJ2-7,TRBV6-2/TRBV6-3,ASSYSRTGGAYEQY
TRBJ2-7,TRBV5-1,ASSLAGDRISEQY